These 14 T cell receptor beta chains were all obtained from the same sample, sequenced in a study of blood T cell repertoires in COVID-19. The protocol was immunoSEQ multiplex PCR, while the TCRdb copy is restricted to in-frame clones and leaves out a portion. The sample yields roughly 200,000 clones, more than 75% seen once. Material for sequencing was PBMCs or T cells enriched from blood (not recorded which). These TCRs come from a man between 25 and 39 years old in a cohort exposed to, infected with or recovered from COVID-19 (not recorded which).

The genes are TRBV5-4 and TRBJ1-1; D is unclear. The CDR3 length is 17 residues. Germline loops: CDR1 SGHNT, CDR2 YYREEE (reference sequence). Trimming shortened V by 0 bases and J by 3 bases, and 18 bases separated the two germline ends. CDR3 sequence: CASSLGPMILADTEAFF. CDR3 in DNA: TGTGCCAGCAGCTTGGGACCCATGATATTAGCCGACACTGAAGCTTTCTTT.

The table lists this clone with a count of one. The rearrangement links TRBV9 to TRBJ2-7; 8 bases map to TRBD1. V was clipped by 5 bases and J by 5 bases; unmatched bases: 9. The CDR3 has 14 residues. Germline V gives CDR1 SGDLS, CDR2 YYNGEE. The CDR3 sequence: CASRPGTGSNEQYF. The CDR3 DNA follows: TGTGCCAGCAGGCCCGGGACAGGAAGTAACGAGCAGTACTTC.

The CDR3 nucleotides are TGTGCCAGCAGACTCAGGGGTCCTCGGGCCGGGGAGCTGTTTTTT. Translation: CASRLRGPRAGELFF. The chain is built from TRBV5-8 and TRBJ2-2, with D possibly TRBD1 on 6 matching bases. Germline-derived CDR1 and CDR2 are SGHTS and YDEGEE. V shed 5 bases and J shed 6 bases, with 17 bases lying between them. This CDR3 spans 15 amino acids.

The V gene is TRBV7-6, the J gene TRBJ1-1, with a tentative D call TRBD1 (6 bases). Trimming removed 1 base at V and 2 bases at J, with 8 bases between. This CDR3 spans 14 amino acids. Germline V gives CDR1 SGHVS, CDR2 FNYEAQ. The CDR3 region is CASSLGTANTEAFF. The CDR3 region has the DNA TGTGCCAGCAGCTTAGGGACAGCTAACACTGAAGCTTTCTTT.

This clone was seen a single time. The V gene is TRBV9, the J gene TRBJ1-2; possible D gene TRBD1, 5 bases. V was shortened by 0 bases and J by 0 bases, with 21 bases between the two germline ends. CDR1 SGDLS and CDR2 YYNGEE come from the germline V gene. The CDR3 totals 19 residues. CDR3 amino acids: CASSVATSGRGPSNYGYTF. CDR3 coding DNA: TGTGCCAGCAGCGTAGCTACGTCGGGTAGGGGCCCCTCTAACTATGGCTACACCTTC.

This clone was counted a few times. CDR3 protein: CASSRFGLGSNTGELFF. CDR3 nucleotides: TGTGCCAGCAGCCGGTTCGGACTAGGCTCGAACACCGGGGAGCTGTTTTTT. The chain links TRBV6-4 to TRBJ2-2, with TRBD2 identical over 7 bases. This CDR3 contains 17 residues. V shed 6 bases and J 0 bases; nucleotides not matched to a gene: 10. The germline CDR1 and CDR2 sequences are MRHNA and SNTAGT.

J is TRBJ2-1 and V is TRBV4-1; tentatively, D is TRBD2 (6 bases). The CDR3 length is 16 residues. Per the germline V gene, CDR1 is MGHRA and CDR2 is YSYEKL. Trimming left V 4 bases short and J 0 bases short, with 13 bases between. DNA of the CDR3: TGCGCCAGCAGCCGATCCCGGGAGCCCTCCTACAATGAGCAGTTCTTC. It codes for CASSRSREPSYNEQFF.

The genes are TRBV6-1 and TRBJ2-3, with TRBD2 identical over 8 bases. The J segment lost 3 bases and the V segment lost 3 bases, leaving 2 bases of the junction unmatched. The CDR3 extends over 14 amino acids. Per germline, CDR1 MNHNS and CDR2 SASEGT. CDR3 in DNA: TGTGCCAGCAGTGACAGCGGGAGAACAGATACGCAGTATTTT. This encodes CASSDSGRTDTQYF.

The CDR3 loop reads CASSPGTSRAFF. The CDR3 bases are TGTGCCAGCAGTCCAGGCACTAGTCGAGCTTTCTTT. The chain couples TRBV28 to TRBJ1-1, with no clear D. Germline V lookup: CDR1 MDHEN, CDR2 SYDVKM. The CDR3 has 12 amino acids. V lost 5 bases to trimming and J lost 10 bases, with 14 bases between them. The full variable domain, with the rest looked up from reference TRBV28 and TRBJ1-1, is DVKVTQSSRYLVKRTGEKVFLECVQDMDHENMFWYRQDPGLGLRLIYFSYDVKMKEKGDIPEGYSVSREKKERFSLILESASTNQTSMYLCASSPGTSRAFFGQGTRLTVV.

This chain connects TRBV19 to TRBJ2-3; D remains unclear. Per the germline V gene, CDR1 is LNHDA and CDR2 is SQIVND (reference sequence). The V end was cut by 3 bases, the J end by 2 bases, with 9 bases between. The CDR3 sequence is 14 residues long. The CDR3 nucleotides are TGTGCCAGTAGTATCCTAACCCACACAGATACGCAGTATTTT. Its translation: CASSILTHTDTQYF. The variable domain in full, with the rest retrieved from reference TRBV19 and TRBJ2-3, is DGGITQSPKYLFRKEGQNVTLSCEQNLNHDAMYWYRQDPGQGLRLIYYSQIVNDFQKGDIAEGYSVSREKKESFPLTVTSAQKNPTAFYLCASSILTHTDTQYFGPGTRLTVL.

This chain connects TRBV7-8 to TRBJ2-7, with TRBD2 matching over 9 bases. V gave up 5 bases and J gave up 3 bases; unmatched junction bases: 5. The CDR3 is made up of 14 amino acids. In germline, CDR1 is SGHVS, CDR2 FQNEAQ. The CDR3 DNA sequence: TGTGCCAGCAGCCCCCGACTAGCGGTCTACGAGCAGTACTTC. Translation: CASSPRLAVYEQYF.

J is TRBJ1-5 and V is TRBV12-3 or TRBV12-4; a possible D gene is TRBD1 (6 bases). CDR3 length: 13 amino acids. V was trimmed by 6 bases and J by 4 bases, leaving 10 bases between them. CDR3 sequence reads: CASRWTENQPQHF. CDR3 nucleotides: TGTGCCAGCAGATGGACAGAAAATCAGCCCCAGCATTTT.

V usage is TRBV10-3 and J usage is TRBJ2-3; 10 bases are shared with TRBD1. Germline V CDR1 and CDR2: ENHRY, SYGVKD. The CDR3 consists of 19 residues. V lost 3 bases, J lost 0 bases, and 12 bases stayed unmatched. The chain's CDR3 is CAISEGGDRGSSSTDTQYF. The CDR3 nucleotides read TGTGCCATCAGTGAAGGAGGGGACAGGGGATCATCTAGCACAGATACGCAGTATTTT.

The chain carries TRBV9 and TRBJ2-3; 9 nucleotides align to TRBD2. V dropped 2 bases and J dropped 2; count of bases not matched to a gene: 3. Germline CDR1 reads SGDLS; CDR2 reads YYNGEE. This CDR3 is built from 15 residues. The DNA for the CDR3 is TGTGCCAGCAGCGTCCAGCGGGAGGCCACAGATACGCAGTATTTT. This translates into CASSVQREATDTQYF.